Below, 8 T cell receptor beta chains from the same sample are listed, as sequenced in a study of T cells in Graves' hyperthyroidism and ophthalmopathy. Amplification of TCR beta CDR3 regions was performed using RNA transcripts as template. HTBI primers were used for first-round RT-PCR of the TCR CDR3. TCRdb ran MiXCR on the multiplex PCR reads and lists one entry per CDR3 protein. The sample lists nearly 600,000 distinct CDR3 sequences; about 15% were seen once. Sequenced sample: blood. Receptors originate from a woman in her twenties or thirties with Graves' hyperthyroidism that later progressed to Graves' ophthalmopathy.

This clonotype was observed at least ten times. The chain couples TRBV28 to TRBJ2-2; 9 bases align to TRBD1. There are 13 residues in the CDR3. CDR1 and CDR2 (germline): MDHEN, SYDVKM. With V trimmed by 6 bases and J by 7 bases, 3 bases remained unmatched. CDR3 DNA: TGTGCCAGCAGCGGACAGGGGTTCGGGGAGCTGTTTTTT. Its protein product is CASSGQGFGELFF.

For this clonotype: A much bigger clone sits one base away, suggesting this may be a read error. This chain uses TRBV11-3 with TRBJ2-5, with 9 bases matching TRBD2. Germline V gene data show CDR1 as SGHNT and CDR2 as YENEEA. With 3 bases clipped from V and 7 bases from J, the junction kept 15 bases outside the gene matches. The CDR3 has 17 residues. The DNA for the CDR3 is TGTGCCAGCAGCTTTACGGCGCGGGAGGGCCTAGCGATGACCCAGTACTTC. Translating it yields CASSFTAREGLAMTQYF.

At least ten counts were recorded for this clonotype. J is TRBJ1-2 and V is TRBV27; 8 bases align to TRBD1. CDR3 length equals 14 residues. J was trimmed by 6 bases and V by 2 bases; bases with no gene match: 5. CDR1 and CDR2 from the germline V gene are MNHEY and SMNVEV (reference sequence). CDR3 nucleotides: TGTGCCAGCAGTTTAGGGGACAGGCCAGATGGCTACACCTTC. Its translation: CASSLGDRPDGYTF.

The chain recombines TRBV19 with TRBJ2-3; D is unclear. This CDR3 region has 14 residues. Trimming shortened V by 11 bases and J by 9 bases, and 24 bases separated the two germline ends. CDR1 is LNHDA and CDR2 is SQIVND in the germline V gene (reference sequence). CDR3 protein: CASTWGLDPDTQYF. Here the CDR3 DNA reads TGTGCCTCGACGTGGGGTTTGGACCCTGACACGCAGTATTTT.

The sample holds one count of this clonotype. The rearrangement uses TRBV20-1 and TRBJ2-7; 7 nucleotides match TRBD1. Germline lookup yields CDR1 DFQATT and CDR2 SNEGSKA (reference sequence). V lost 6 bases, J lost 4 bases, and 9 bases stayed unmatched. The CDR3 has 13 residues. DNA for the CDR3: TGCAGTGCCCAGACAGGGACCTCATACGAGCAGTACTTC. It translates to CSAQTGTSYEQYF.

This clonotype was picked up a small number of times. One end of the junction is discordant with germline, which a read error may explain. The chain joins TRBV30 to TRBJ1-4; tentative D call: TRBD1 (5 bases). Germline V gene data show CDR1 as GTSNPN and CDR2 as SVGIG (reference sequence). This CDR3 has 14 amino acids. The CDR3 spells CAWTSRRGKEKLVF. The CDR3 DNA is TGTGCCTGGACGTCGCGGCGGGGGAAAGAAAAACTGGTTTTT.

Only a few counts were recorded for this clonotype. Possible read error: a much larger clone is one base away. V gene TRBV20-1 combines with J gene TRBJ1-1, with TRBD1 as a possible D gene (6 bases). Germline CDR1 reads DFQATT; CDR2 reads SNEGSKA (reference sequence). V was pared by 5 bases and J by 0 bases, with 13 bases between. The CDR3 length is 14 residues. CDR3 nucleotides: TGCAGTGCTGGAACAGGGCTGTTGAACACTGAAGCTTTCTTT. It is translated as CSAGTGLLNTEAFF.

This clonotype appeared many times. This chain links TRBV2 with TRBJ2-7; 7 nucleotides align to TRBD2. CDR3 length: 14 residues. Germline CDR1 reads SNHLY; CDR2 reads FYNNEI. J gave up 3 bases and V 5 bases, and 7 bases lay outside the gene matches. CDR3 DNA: TGTGCCAGCAGTTCTAGCGGAGCGGACTACGAGCAGTACTTC. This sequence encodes CASSSSGADYEQYF.